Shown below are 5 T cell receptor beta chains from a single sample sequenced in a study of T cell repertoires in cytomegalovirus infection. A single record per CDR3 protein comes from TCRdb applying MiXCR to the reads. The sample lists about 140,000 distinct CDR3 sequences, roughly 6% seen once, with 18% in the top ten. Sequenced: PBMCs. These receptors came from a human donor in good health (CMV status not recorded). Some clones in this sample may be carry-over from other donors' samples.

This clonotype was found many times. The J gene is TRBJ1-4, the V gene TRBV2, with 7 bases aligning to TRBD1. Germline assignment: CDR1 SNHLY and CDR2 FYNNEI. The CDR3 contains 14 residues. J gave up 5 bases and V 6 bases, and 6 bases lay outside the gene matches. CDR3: CASRGGQKNEKLFF. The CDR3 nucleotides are TGTGCCAGCAGGGGGGGACAGAAAAATGAAAAACTGTTTTTT. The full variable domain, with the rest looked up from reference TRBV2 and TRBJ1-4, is EPEVTQTPSHQVTQMGQEVILRCVPISNHLYFYWYRQILGQKVEFLVSFYNNEISEKSEIFDDQFSVERPDGSNFTLKIRSTKLEDSAMYFCASRGGQKNEKLFFGSGTQLSVL.

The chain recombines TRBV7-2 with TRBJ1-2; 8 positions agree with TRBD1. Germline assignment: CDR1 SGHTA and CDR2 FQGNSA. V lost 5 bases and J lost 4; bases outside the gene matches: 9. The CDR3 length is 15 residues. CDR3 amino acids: CASSPGQGIGYGYTF. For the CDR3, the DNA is TGTGCCAGCAGCCCAGGACAGGGAATAGGCTATGGCTACACCTTC. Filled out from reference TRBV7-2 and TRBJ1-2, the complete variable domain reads GAGVSQSPSNKVTEKGKDVELRCDPISGHTALYWYRQSLGQGLEFLIYFQGNSAPDKSGLPSDRFSAERTGGSVSTLTIQRTQQEDSAVYLCASSPGQGIGYGYTFGSGTRLTVV.

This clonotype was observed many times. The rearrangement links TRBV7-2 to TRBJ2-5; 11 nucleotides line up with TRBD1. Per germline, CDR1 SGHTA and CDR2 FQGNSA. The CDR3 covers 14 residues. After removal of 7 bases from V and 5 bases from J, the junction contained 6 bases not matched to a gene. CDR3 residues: CASTTDRGRETQYF. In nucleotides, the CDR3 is TGTGCCAGCACCACGGACAGGGGGCGTGAGACCCAGTACTTC. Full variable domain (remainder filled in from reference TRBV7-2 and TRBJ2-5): GAGVSQSPSNKVTEKGKDVELRCDPISGHTALYWYRQSLGQGLEFLIYFQGNSAPDKSGLPSDRFSAERTGGSVSTLTIQRTQQEDSAVYLCASTTDRGRETQYFGPGTRLLVL.

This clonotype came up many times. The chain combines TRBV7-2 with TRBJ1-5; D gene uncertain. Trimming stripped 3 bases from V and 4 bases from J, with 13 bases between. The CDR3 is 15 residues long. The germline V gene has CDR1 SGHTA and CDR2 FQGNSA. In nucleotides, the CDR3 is TGTGCCAGCAGCTTTGACGCCTCCGGGAATCAGCCCCAGCATTTT. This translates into CASSFDASGNQPQHF.

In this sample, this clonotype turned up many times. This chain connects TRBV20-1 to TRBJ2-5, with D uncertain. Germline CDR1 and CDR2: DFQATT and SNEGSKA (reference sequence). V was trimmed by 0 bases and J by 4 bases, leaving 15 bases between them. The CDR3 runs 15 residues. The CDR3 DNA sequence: TGCAGTGCTAGAGATGGGTCCACCAAAGGAGAGACCCAGTACTTC. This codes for CSARDGSTKGETQYF.